This note documents a single T cell receptor beta chain sequence. Because the CDR3 is missing its conserved closing phenylalanine or tryptophan, this is likely a read error. This CDR3 comprises 14 residues. V lost 3 bases to trimming and J lost 1 base, with 9 bases between them. Germline-derived CDR1 and CDR2 are SEHNR and FQNEAQ (reference sequence). The data are from a study of molecular identifiers for immune sequencing clone quantification. TCRdb re-analysed the PCR reads in MiXCR, keeping a single row per CDR3 protein. The sample consists of some 680,000 distinct CDR3 sequences, around 25% of them appearing once.

Sequenced: naive CD8+ T cells from blood, with Jurkat cell RNA spiked in. Described subset: FACS-sorted CD8+CD4-CCR7+CD45RA+ naive T cells. The rearrangement links TRBV7-9 to TRBJ1-1; D is unclear. The TCR was taken from a human donor in good health. Some libraries in this study had Jurkat cell RNA spiked in. The CDR3 nucleotides are TGTGCCAGCAGCTTGGGCGGTGAGAACACTGAAGCTTTCCTT. Translating it yields CASSLGGENTEAFL.